What follows describes a single T cell receptor beta chain. Antigen: not known. One end of the junction fails to match germline, which may point to a read error. This record comes from a study of a mutant IDH1 vaccine in newly diagnosed glioma. The CDR3 runs to 15 residues. The germline gives CDR1 SGHTA, CDR2 FQGNSA. The assay was immunoSEQ multiplex PCR, and TCRdb's table has in-frame clones only and misses some. Of 30,000 to 40,000 clones detected, 80% appear once; the ten largest clones hold under 4%. Time point meaning: week 35, safety follow-up. The investigators gave 300 ug of mutant IDH1 20-mer peptide in each vaccine dose, together with topical imiquimod.

The receptor was derived from a man aged 40-50 years with glioma. Some clones in this sample may be carry-over from other donors' samples. The material sequenced was PBMCs, taken from a glioma patient whose treatment included an IDH1 peptide vaccine. The chain is built from TRBV7-2 and TRBJ1-2; 9 bases align to TRBD1. The CDR3 coding sequence is TGTGCCAGCAGCGCACAGGGGGCGGGTAACTATGGCTACACCTTT. Translated: CASSAQGAGNYGYTF.